The 17 T cell receptor beta chains below come from one sample, sequenced in a study of T cell responses to AZD1222 COVID-19 vaccine. Data came from immunoSEQ multiplex PCR; TCRdb stores just in-frame clones and leaves some out. In the table there are roughly 120,000 clones, about nine tenths of which are singletons. Sequencing used peripheral blood, obtained on day 0 of AZD1222 vaccination. Every receptor here comes from an adult in good health.

In its sample, this clone was seen a few times. The chain has TRBV6-6 and TRBJ2-7, with TRBD1 matching over 7 bases. Trimming cost V 6 bases and J 2 bases; bases outside gene matches: 7. The CDR3 has 14 amino acids. CDR1 is MNHNY, CDR2 SVGAGI, per germline (reference sequence). The CDR3 region has the DNA TGTGCCAGCAGGGGACAGTCCAGTACCTACGAGCAGTACTTC. Its translation is CASRGQSSTYEQYF.

The chain couples TRBV6-5 to TRBJ2-7; 11 bases agree with TRBD2. Germline trimming cut 4 bases from V and 0 bases from J; bases unmatched to any gene: 2. CDR3 length equals 15 residues. CDR1 MNHEY and CDR2 SVGAGI come from the germline V gene. CDR3 region: CASSLLAGDSYEQYF. CDR3 bases: TGTGCCAGCAGTTTACTAGCGGGGGACTCCTACGAGCAGTACTTC.

The chain has TRBV6-5 and TRBJ1-5; 7 bases line up with TRBD1. There are 15 residues in the CDR3. Per germline, CDR1 MNHEY and CDR2 SVGAGI. V lost 6 bases and J lost 3; bases outside the gene matches: 8. In DNA, the CDR3 is TGTGCCAGCAGAAACACAGGGGTTCACAATCAGCCCCAGCATTTT. Amino acid sequence: CASRNTGVHNQPQHF.

The chain employs TRBV28 and TRBJ1-6; D call uncertain. The CDR3 length is 14 residues. V was clipped by 1 base and J by 6 bases, with 7 bases between them. Germline V gene lookup returns CDR1 MDHEN and CDR2 SYDVKM. The CDR3 sequence is CASSLSPFNSPLHF. In DNA form, the CDR3 reads TGTGCCAGCAGTTTATCCCCATTTAATTCACCCCTCCACTTT.

The chain joins TRBV6-5 to TRBJ2-7, with TRBD1 matching 8 bases. This CDR3 spans 15 amino acids. J gave up 1 base and V 4 bases, and 6 bases lay outside the gene matches. CDR1 is MNHEY, CDR2 SVGAGI, per germline. The DNA for the CDR3 is TGTGCCAGCAGTTCGCAGACAGGGGCTTCCTACGAGCAGTACTTC. It is translated as CASSSQTGASYEQYF.

The chain is built from TRBV19 and TRBJ1-1; 8 nucleotides align to TRBD1. The V and J ends lost 6 bases and 3 bases, in that order; junction bases with no gene match: 3. The CDR3 is 13 residues long. From germline, CDR1 is LNHDA and CDR2 SQIVND (reference sequence). DNA for the CDR3: TGTGCCAGTAGATGGACAGGGTACACTGAAGCTTTCTTT. Residues: CASRWTGYTEAFF.

V usage is TRBV14 and J usage is TRBJ2-7; D is undetermined. The length of the CDR3 is 11 residues. Germline values: CDR1 SGHDN, CDR2 FVKESK. V was trimmed by 1 base and J by 6 bases, leaving 4 bases between them. Written as DNA, the CDR3 is TGTGCCAGCAGCCAAGGCCCCGAGCAGTACTTC. It is translated as CASSQGPEQYF.

The chain employs TRBV30 and TRBJ2-2; 8 bases match TRBD2. Germline-derived CDR1 and CDR2 are GTSNPN and SVGIG (reference sequence). This CDR3 comprises 16 residues. Trimming removed 2 bases from V and 0 bases from J; junction bases left unmatched: 5. CDR3 region: CAWSKAGASNTGELFF. As DNA, the CDR3 is TGTGCCTGGAGTAAAGCGGGGGCCTCGAACACCGGGGAGCTGTTTTTT.

The sample holds one count of this clone. The chain links TRBV9 to TRBJ2-2; D ambiguous. Between the trimmed V and J ends, which lost 0 bases and 5 bases, there was a span of 14 bases. Germline CDR1 SGDLS, CDR2 YYNGEE. There are 16 residues in the CDR3. CDR3 loop: CASSVVAFGWTGELFF. For the CDR3, the DNA is TGTGCCAGCAGCGTAGTTGCGTTTGGGTGGACCGGGGAGCTGTTTTTT.

The V gene is TRBV6-1, the J gene TRBJ1-1; weak D call: TRBD1 (6 bases). V dropped 3 bases and J dropped 5 bases, with 13 bases sitting between them. CDR3 length equals 14 residues. Germline V gives CDR1 MNHNS, CDR2 SASEGT. The CDR3 reads CASSEYTGKTEAFF. DNA of the CDR3: TGTGCCAGCAGTGAGTATACAGGGAAGACTGAAGCTTTCTTT.

The count of this clone is one. CDR3 coding DNA: TGTGCCAGCAGCCAAGATTTGGTGGGATATGGCTACACCTTC. Its translation is CASSQDLVGYGYTF. V usage is TRBV14 and J usage is TRBJ1-2, with D hard to call. Trimming took off 0 bases at V and 5 bases at J, with 10 bases between the two ends. This CDR3 is 14 amino acids long. Looked up from germline, CDR1 is SGHDN and CDR2 is FVKESK.

The chain employs TRBV6-5 and TRBJ1-5, with 9 bases aligning to TRBD1. This CDR3 has 15 residues. V was pared by 6 bases and J by 4 bases, with 7 bases of the junction left unmatched. Germline CDR1 MNHEY, CDR2 SVGAGI. CDR3 in amino acids: CASRAGTGQNQPQHF. CDR3 coding DNA: TGTGCCAGCAGGGCCGGGACAGGGCAAAATCAGCCCCAGCATTTT.

The chain is built from TRBV5-6 and TRBJ2-7; the D gene could be TRBD1 or TRBD2 (5 bases each). The V end was cut by 0 bases, the J end by 2 bases, with 12 bases between. Per germline, CDR1 SGHDT and CDR2 YYEEEE. The CDR3 contains 15 residues. The CDR3: CASSLAPGSTYEQYF. The CDR3 region has the DNA TGTGCCAGCAGCTTGGCCCCAGGGAGTACCTACGAGCAGTACTTC.

This chain connects TRBV5-4 to TRBJ2-7; D is uncertain. The CDR3 runs to 12 residues. In germline, CDR1 is SGHNT, CDR2 YYREEE (reference sequence). Trimming cost V 4 bases and J 6 bases, with 11 bases left between them. The CDR3, as DNA: TGTGCCAGCAGCCCCGACTCGGTCGAGCAGTACTTC. Protein product: CASSPDSVEQYF.

The V gene is TRBV19, the J gene TRBJ2-7, with 8 bases aligning to TRBD1. This CDR3 comprises 15 residues. Germline CDR1 reads LNHDA; CDR2 reads SQIVND (reference sequence). Losses at the gene ends were 3 bases for V and 3 bases for J; bases not matched to a gene: 7. The CDR3 spells CASSIRGTGDYEQYF. The DNA for the CDR3 is TGTGCCAGTAGTATTCGAGGGACAGGAGACTACGAGCAGTACTTC.

This sequence joins TRBV4-1 and TRBJ1-1, with D uncertain. Trimming pared 3 bases from V and 1 base from J, leaving 6 bases between. CDR3 length: 13 residues. Per germline, CDR1 MGHRA and CDR2 YSYEKL. The CDR3 region has the DNA TGCGCCAGCAGCCACGCACAGAACACTGAAGCTTTCTTT. Amino acids: CASSHAQNTEAFF.

This rearrangement joins TRBV9 to TRBJ2-6; D call uncertain. The CDR3 runs to 15 residues. Germline V gives CDR1 SGDLS, CDR2 YYNGEE. Trimming took 3 bases from V and 0 from J, leaving 7 bases between them. This CDR3 is CASSGGSSGANVLTF. CDR3 bases: TGTGCCAGCAGCGGGGGATCCTCTGGGGCCAACGTCCTGACTTTC. Together with reference TRBV9 and TRBJ2-6, the CDR3 gives the full variable domain: DSGVTQTPKHLITATGQRVTLRCSPRSGDLSVYWYQQSLDQGLQFLIQYYNGEERAKGNILERFSAQQFPDLHSELNLSSLELGDSALYFCASSGGSSGANVLTFGAGSRLTVL.